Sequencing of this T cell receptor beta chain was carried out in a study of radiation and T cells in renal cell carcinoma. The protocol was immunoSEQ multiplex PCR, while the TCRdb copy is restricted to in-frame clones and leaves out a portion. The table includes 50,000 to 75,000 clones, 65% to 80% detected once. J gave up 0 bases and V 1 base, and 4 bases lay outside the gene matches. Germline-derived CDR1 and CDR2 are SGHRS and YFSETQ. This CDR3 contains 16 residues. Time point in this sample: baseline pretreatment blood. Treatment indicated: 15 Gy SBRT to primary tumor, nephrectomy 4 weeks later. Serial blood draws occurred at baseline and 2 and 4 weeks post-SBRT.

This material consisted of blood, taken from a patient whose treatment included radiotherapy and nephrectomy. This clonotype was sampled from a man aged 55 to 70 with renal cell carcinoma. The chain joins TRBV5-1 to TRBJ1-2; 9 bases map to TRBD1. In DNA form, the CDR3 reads TGCGCCAGCAGCTTGTTACAGGGGGCAACTAACTATGGCTACACCTTC. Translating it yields CASSLLQGATNYGYTF.